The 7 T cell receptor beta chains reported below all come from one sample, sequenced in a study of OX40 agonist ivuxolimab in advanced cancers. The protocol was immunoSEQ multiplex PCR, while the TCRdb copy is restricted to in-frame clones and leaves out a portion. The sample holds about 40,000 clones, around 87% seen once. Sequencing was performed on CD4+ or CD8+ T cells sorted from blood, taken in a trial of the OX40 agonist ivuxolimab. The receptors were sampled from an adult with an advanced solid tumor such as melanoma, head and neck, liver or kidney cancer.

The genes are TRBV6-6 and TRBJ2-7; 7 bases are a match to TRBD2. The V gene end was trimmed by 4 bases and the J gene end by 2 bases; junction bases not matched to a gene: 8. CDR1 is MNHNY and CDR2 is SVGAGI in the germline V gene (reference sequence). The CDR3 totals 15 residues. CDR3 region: CASSSPTSNTYEQYF. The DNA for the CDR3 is TGTGCCAGCAGTTCTCCGACTAGCAACACCTACGAGCAGTACTTC.

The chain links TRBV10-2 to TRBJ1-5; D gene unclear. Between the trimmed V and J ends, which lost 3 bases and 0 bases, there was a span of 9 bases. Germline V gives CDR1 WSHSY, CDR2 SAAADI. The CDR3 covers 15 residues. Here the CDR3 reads CASSESPYSNQPQHF. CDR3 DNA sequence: TGCGCCAGCAGTGAATCCCCTTATAGCAATCAGCCCCAGCATTTT.

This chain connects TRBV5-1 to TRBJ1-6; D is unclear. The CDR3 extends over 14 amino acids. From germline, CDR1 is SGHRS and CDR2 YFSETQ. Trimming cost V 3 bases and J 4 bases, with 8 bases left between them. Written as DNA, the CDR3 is TGCGCCAGCAGCTATGACGGATATAATTCACCCCTCCACTTT. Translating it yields CASSYDGYNSPLHF.

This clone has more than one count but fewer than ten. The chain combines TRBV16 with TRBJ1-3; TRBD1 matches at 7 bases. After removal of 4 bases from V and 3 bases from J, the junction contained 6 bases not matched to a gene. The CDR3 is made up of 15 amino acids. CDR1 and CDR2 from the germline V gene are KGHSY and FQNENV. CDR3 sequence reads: CASSPQGTDGNTIYF. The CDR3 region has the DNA TGTGCCAGCAGCCCCCAGGGGACAGATGGAAACACCATATATTTT. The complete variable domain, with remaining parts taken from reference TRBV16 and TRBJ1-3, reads GEEVAQTPKHLVRGEGQKAKLYCAPIKGHSYVFWYQQVLKNEFKFLISFQNENVFDETGMPKERFSAKCLPNSPCSLEIQATKLEDSAVYFCASSPQGTDGNTIYFGEGSWLTVV.

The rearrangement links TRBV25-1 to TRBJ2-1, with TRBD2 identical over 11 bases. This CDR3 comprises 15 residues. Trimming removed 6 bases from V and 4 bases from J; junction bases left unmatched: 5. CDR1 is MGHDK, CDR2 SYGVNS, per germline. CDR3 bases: TGTGCCAGCAGAGATGGACTAGCGGGTTACAATGAGCAGTTCTTC. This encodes CASRDGLAGYNEQFF.

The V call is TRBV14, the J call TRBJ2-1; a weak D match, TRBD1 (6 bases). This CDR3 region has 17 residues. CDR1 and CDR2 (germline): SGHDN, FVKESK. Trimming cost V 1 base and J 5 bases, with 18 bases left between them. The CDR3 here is CASSQAPTGITHNEQFF. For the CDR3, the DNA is TGTGCCAGCAGCCAAGCCCCCACAGGGATCACCCACAATGAGCAGTTCTTC.

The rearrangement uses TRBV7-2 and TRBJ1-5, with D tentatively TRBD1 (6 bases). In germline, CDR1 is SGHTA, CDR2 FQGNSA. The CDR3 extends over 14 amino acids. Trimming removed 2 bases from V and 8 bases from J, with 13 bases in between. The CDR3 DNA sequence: TGTGCCAGCAGCTTATTCGGGGGCGGAGAGCCCCAGCATTTT. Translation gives CASSLFGGGEPQHF.